The present T cell receptor beta chain was sequenced within a study of T-cell memory formation after mild COVID-19. Trimming cost V 0 bases and J 4 bases; bases outside gene matches: 7. Germline V gene data show CDR1 as MNHEY and CDR2 as SVGAGI. The CDR3 sequence is 17 residues long. This clonotype turned up a few times. Amplification by 5'RACE using constant-segment primers produced TCR alpha and TCR beta cDNA libraries that carried sample barcodes and UMIs. TCRdb re-called the 5' RACE reads through MiXCR, storing one row per CDR3 protein. Of 95,000 to 120,000 distinct CDR3 sequences listed, about 20% are singletons.

The sequenced material came from PBMCs or a T cell subset sorted from them (not recorded which). V is TRBV6-5 and J is TRBJ2-2; 8 nucleotides line up with TRBD1. This sequence originates from a man between 18 and 29 years old who had mild COVID-19 (a few samples of this study predate the infection). Cell type and time point are not known. The CDR3 DNA follows: TGTGCCAGCAGTTACTCCATGGACAGGGCGACCACCGGGGAGCTGTTTTTT. As protein: CASSYSMDRATTGELFF.